This entry features one T cell receptor (beta chain) sequence. Its antigen is not known. Using immunoSEQ multiplex PCR, the repertoire was profiled, and TCRdb retains in-frame clones only, with some absent. Found here are 130,000 or so clones, around 90% of them singletons; the top ten hold around 6%. The data are from a study of cytomegalovirus exposure and HLA in healthy donors. Regarding the study as a whole: Reports credit the classifier with highly specific, highly sensitive diagnosis of cytomegalovirus status.

V was clipped by 7 bases and J by 0 bases, with 10 bases between them. The CDR3 contains 14 residues. Germline-derived CDR1 and CDR2 are SEHNR and FQNEAQ (reference sequence). V usage is TRBV7-9 and J usage is TRBJ1-3; no definite D call. Sequencing was done on a sample of PBMCs. The TCR sequence derives from a woman younger than 45 in good health and CMV-seropositive. The CDR3 region is CASTFSRSGNTIYF. DNA for the CDR3: TGTGCCAGCACCTTCTCCCGCTCTGGAAACACCATATATTTT.